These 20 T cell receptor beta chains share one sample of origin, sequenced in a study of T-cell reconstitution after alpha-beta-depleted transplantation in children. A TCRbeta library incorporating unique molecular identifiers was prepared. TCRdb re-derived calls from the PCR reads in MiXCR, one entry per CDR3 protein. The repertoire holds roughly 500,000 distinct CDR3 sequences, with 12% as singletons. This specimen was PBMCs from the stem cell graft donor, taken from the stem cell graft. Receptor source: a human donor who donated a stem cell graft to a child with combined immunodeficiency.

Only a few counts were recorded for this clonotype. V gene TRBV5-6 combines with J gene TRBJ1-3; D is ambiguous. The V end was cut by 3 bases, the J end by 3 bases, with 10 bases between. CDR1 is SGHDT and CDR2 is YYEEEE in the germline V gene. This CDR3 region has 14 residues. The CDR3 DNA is TGTGCCAGCAGCTACGGGAGGAATGGAAACACCATATATTTT. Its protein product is CASSYGRNGNTIYF.

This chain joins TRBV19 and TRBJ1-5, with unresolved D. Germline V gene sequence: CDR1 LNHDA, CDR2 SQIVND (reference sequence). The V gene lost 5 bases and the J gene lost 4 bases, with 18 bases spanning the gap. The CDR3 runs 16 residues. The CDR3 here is CASSYRNSERNQPQHF. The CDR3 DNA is TGTGCCAGTAGTTACCGAAATAGTGAGAGGAATCAGCCCCAGCATTTT.

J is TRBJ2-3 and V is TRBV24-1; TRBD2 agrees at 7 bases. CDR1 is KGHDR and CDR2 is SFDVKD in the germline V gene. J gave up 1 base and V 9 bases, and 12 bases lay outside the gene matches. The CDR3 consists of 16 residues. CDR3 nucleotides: TGTGCCACCGGTAATACGGGGGGTCGACGCACAGATACGCAGTATTTT. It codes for CATGNTGGRRTDTQYF.

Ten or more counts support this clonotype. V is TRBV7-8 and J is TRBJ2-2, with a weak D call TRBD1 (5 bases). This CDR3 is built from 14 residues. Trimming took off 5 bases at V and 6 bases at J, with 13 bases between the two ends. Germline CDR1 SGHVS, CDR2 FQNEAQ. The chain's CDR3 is CASSPRTGSGELFF. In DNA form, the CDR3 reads TGTGCCAGCAGCCCAAGAACAGGTTCCGGGGAGCTGTTTTTT.

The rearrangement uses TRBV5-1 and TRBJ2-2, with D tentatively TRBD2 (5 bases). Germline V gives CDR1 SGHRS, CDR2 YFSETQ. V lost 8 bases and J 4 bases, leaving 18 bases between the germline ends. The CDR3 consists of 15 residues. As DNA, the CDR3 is TGCGCCAGTAAAATCAACCTACGGGGCACCGGGGAGCTGTTTTTT. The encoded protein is CASKINLRGTGELFF.

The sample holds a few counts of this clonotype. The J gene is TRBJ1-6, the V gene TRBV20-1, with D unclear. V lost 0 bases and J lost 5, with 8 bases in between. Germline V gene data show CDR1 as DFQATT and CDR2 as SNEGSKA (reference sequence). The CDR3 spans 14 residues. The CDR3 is CSARDSGDNSPLHF. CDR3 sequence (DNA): TGCAGTGCTAGAGACAGTGGTGATAATTCACCCCTCCACTTT.

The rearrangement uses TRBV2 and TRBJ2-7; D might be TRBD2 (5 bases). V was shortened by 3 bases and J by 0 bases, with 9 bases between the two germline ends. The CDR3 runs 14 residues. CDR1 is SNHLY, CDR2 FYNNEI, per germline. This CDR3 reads CASSEPGDSYEQYF. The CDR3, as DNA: TGTGCCAGCAGTGAGCCCGGGGACTCCTACGAGCAGTACTTC. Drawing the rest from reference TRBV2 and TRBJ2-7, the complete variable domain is EPEVTQTPSHQVTQMGQEVILRCVPISNHLYFYWYRQILGQKVEFLVSFYNNEISEKSEIFDDQFSVERPDGSNFTLKIRSTKLEDSAMYFCASSEPGDSYEQYFGPGTRLTVT.

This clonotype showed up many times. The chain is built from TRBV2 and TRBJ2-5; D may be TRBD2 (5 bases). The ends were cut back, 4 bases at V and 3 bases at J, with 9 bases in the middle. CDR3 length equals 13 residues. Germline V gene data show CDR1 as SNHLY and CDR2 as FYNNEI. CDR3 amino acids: CASSGNGKETQYF. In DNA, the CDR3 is TGTGCCAGCAGTGGCAACGGGAAAGAGACCCAGTACTTC.

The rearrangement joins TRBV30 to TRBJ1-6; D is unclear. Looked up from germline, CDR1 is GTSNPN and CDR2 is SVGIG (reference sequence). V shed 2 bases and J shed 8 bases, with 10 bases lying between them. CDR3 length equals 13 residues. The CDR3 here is CAWSKGGDSPLHF. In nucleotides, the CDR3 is TGTGCCTGGAGTAAAGGTGGCGATTCACCCCTCCACTTT.

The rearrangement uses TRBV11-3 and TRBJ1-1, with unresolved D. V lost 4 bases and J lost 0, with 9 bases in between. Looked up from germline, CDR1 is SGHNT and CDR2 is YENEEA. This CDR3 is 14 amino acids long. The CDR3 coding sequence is TGTGCCAGCAGCTACCGGGCTTTGAACACTGAAGCTTTCTTT. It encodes CASSYRALNTEAFF.

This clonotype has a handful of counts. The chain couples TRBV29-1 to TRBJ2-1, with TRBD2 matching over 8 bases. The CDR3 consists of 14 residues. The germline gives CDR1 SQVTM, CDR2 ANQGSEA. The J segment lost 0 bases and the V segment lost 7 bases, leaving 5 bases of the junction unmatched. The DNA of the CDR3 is TGCAGCGGGAGTAGCGGGGACTCCTACAATGAGCAGTTCTTC. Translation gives CSGSSGDSYNEQFF.

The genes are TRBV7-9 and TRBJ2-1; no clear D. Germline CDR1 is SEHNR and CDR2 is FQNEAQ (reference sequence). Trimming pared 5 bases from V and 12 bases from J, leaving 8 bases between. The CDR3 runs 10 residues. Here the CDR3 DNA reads TGTGCCAGCAGCCCATTGGTGCAGTTCTTC. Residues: CASSPLVQFF.

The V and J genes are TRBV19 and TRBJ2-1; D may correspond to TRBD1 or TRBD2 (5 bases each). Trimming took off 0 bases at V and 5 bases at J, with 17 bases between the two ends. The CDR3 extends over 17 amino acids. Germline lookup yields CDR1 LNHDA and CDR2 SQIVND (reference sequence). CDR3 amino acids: CASSIDREWHTHNEQFF. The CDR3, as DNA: TGTGCCAGTAGTATAGACAGGGAGTGGCACACACACAATGAGCAGTTCTTC.

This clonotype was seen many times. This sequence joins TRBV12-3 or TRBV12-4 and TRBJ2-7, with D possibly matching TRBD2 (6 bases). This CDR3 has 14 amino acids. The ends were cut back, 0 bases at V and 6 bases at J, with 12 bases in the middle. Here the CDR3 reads CASSLAAYGGEQYF. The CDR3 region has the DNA TGTGCCAGCAGTTTAGCGGCCTACGGGGGCGAGCAGTACTTC.

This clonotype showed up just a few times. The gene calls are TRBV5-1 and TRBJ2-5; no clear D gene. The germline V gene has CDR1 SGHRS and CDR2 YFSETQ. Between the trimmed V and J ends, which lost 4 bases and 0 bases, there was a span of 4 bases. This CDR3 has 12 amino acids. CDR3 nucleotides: TGCGCCAGCAGCGGGTACCAAGAGACCCAGTACTTC. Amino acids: CASSGYQETQYF.

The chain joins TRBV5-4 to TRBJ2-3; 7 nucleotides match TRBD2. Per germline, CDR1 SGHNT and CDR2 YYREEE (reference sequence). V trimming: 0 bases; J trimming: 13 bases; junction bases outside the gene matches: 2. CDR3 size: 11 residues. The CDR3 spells CASSLGGREYF. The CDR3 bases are TGTGCCAGCAGCTTGGGAGGGAGGGAGTATTTT.

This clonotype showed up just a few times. In DNA, the CDR3 is TGTGCCAGCAGTTTCGAGGGAGGCCCTAACTATGGCTACACCTTC. Its translation is CASSFEGGPNYGYTF. The V and J genes are TRBV12-3 or TRBV12-4 and TRBJ1-2; D not certain. This CDR3 comprises 15 residues. Trimming removed 3 bases from V and 0 bases from J, with 11 bases in between.

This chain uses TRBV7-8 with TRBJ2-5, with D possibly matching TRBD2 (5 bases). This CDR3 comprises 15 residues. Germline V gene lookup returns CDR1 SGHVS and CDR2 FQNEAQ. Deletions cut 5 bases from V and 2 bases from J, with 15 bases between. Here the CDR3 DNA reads TGTGCCAGCAGCCTTTTGTTCGGGGTTCAAGAGACCCAGTACTTC. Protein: CASSLLFGVQETQYF.

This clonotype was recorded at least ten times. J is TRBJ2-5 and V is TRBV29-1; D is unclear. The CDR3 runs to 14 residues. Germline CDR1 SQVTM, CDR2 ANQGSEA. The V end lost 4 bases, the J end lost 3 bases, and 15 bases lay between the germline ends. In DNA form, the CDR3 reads TGCAGCGTTGTCCCCGGGCTAGTGGAAGAGACCCAGTACTTC. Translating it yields CSVVPGLVEETQYF. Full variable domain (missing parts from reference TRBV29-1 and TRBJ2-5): SAVISQKPSRDICQRGTSLTIQCQVDSQVTMMFWYRQQPGQSLTLIATANQGSEATYESGFVIDKFPISRPNLTFSTLTVSNMSPEDSSIYLCSVVPGLVEETQYFGPGTRLLVL.

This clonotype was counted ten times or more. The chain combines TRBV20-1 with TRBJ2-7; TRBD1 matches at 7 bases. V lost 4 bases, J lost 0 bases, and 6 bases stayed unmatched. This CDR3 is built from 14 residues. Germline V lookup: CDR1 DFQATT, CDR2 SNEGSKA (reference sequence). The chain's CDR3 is CSANSGTVSYEQYF. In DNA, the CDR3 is TGCAGTGCTAATTCCGGGACAGTCTCCTACGAGCAGTACTTC.